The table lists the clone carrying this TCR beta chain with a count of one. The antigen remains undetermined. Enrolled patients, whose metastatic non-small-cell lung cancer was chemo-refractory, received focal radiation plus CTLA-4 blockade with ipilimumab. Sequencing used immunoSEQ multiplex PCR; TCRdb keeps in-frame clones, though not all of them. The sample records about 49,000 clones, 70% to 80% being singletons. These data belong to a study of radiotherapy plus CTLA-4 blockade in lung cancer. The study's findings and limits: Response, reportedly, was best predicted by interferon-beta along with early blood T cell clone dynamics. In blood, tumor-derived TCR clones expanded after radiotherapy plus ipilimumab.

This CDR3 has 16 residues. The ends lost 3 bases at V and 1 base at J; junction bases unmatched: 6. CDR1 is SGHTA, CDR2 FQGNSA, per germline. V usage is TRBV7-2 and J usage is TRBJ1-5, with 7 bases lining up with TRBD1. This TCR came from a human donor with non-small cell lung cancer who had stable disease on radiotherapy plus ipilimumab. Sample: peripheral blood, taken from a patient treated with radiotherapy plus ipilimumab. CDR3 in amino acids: CASSFWTGRSNQPQHF. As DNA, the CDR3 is TGTGCCAGCAGCTTTTGGACAGGAAGGAGCAATCAGCCCCAGCATTTT.